Listed below are T cell receptor beta chains from one sample, sequenced in a study of CD8 T cells in ankylosing spondylitis. One entry per CDR3 protein, called by TCRdb with MiXCR from the 5' RACE reads. The sample comprises 150,000 to 200,000 distinct CDR3 sequences, 18% of which are singletons, and about 7.6% rests with the top ten. Sequencing was performed on blood, either unsorted or a sorted T cell fraction (not recorded which). These receptors were taken from a male donor with ankylosing spondylitis or in good health (not recorded which). Each CDR3 is given without its conserved first and last residue. Size tells how often a clone was seen (once, few, many) or the class of an expanded clone, and some rows leave it out.

v_call: TRBV5-1
clone_size: NA
j_call: TRBJ2-1
cdr3_aa: ASSLGTSGVNEQF

v_call: TRBV6-4
clone_size: many
j_call: TRBJ2-3
cdr3_aa: ASSLQGLAGTDTQY

v_call: TRBV10-3
clone_size: few
j_call: TRBJ1-3
cdr3_aa: AISPAGNTIY

v_call: TRBV29-1
clone_size: NA
j_call: TRBJ2-1
cdr3_aa: SVNGLNEQF

v_call: TRBV3-1
clone_size: NA
j_call: TRBJ2-5
cdr3_aa: ASSSGGHQY

v_call: TRBV7-8
clone_size: many
j_call: TRBJ1-1
cdr3_aa: ASSLSQNAEAF

v_call: TRBV4-1
clone_size: NA
j_call: TRBJ1-5
cdr3_aa: ASSQDRPRGESGSNQPQH

v_call: TRBV29-1
clone_size: NA
j_call: TRBJ2-6
cdr3_aa: SVDNNGANVLT

v_call: TRBV12-3/TRBV12-4
clone_size: NA
j_call: TRBJ2-5
cdr3_aa: ASSFYSKTQY

v_call: TRBV18
clone_size: few
j_call: TRBJ2-3
cdr3_aa: ASSPTSGSADTQY

v_call: TRBV6-2/TRBV6-3
clone_size: few
j_call: TRBJ2-3
cdr3_aa: ASVAGGTDTQY

v_call: TRBV7-9
clone_size: NA
j_call: TRBJ1-4
cdr3_aa: ASSLEPRGEKLF